Shown below are 8 T cell receptor beta chains from a single sample sequenced in a study of CD8 T cells in Susac syndrome. cDNA came from roughly 0.53 to 1 ug RNA primed by random hexamers. In TCRdb, the immunoSEQ multiplex PCR reads were re-called with MiXCR into one record per CDR3 protein. The table includes hundreds of thousands of distinct CDR3 sequences, 90% to 97% detected once. Sequenced material: CD4+ T cells from PBMCs. The receptors were sampled from a human donor with Susac syndrome.

The rearrangement links TRBV5-1 to TRBJ1-1; TRBD1 might be the D (5 bases). The CDR3 extends over 18 amino acids. Germline CDR1 is SGHRS and CDR2 is YFSETQ. V was trimmed by 1 base and J by 4 bases, leaving 23 bases between them. The CDR3 nucleotides are TGCGCCAGCAGCTTGAGGAGTTGGGCAGGGACCTCATTCACTGAAGCTTTCTTT. Translating gives CASSLRSWAGTSFTEAFF. The full variable domain, its missing parts supplied by reference TRBV5-1 and TRBJ1-1, is KAGVTQTPRYLIKTRGQQVTLSCSPISGHRSVSWYQQTPGQGLQFLFEYFSETQRNKGNFPGRFSGRQFSNSRSEMNVSTLELGDSALYLCASSLRSWAGTSFTEAFFGQGTRLTVV.

The rearrangement links TRBV5-1 to TRBJ1-2, with a tentative D call TRBD1 (5 bases). The germline V and J ends were trimmed by 0 bases and 5 bases, with 8 bases remaining between them. CDR1 and CDR2 from the germline V gene are SGHRS and YFSETQ. The CDR3 has 13 amino acids. The DNA for the CDR3 is TGCGCCAGCAGCTTGGAAGGGGAGTATGGCTACACCTTC. It specifies CASSLEGEYGYTF.

This rearrangement joins TRBV20-1 to TRBJ2-3, with 10 nucleotides matching TRBD2. CDR1 and CDR2 (germline): DFQATT, SNEGSKA (reference sequence). Trimming took 5 bases from V and 2 from J; bases not matched to a gene: 7. The CDR3 length is 15 residues. The CDR3 bases are TGCAGTGCTCTTTCAGCGGGAGGGAACACAGATACGCAGTATTTT. Translated, it gives CSALSAGGNTDTQYF.

This clonotype was observed a handful of times. The V gene is TRBV6-2 or TRBV6-3, the J gene TRBJ1-5; D unclear. Germline V gene data show CDR1 as MNHEY and CDR2 as SVGEGT. Trimming removed 5 bases from V and 10 bases from J, with 9 bases in between. This CDR3 has 11 amino acids. The DNA of the CDR3 is TGTGCCAGCAGTCAAGGAGAACCCCAGCATTTT. Its protein product is CASSQGEPQHF.

The chain has TRBV18 and TRBJ2-3; D remains unclear. V lost 2 bases, J lost 0 bases, and 15 bases lay in between. This CDR3 is built from 17 residues. Germline V gene lookup returns CDR1 KGHSH and CDR2 LQKENI. CDR3 region: CASSPSSGLTSTDTQYF. The CDR3 DNA sequence: TGTGCCAGCTCACCATCGTCGGGCCTGACTAGCACAGATACGCAGTATTTT.

This chain uses TRBV20-1 with TRBJ2-5; unclear D gene. The CDR3 contains 10 residues. The ends were cut back, 5 bases at V and 4 bases at J, with 5 bases in the middle. CDR1 is DFQATT and CDR2 is SNEGSKA in the germline V gene (reference sequence). The CDR3 loop reads CSAVGETQYF. The CDR3 DNA follows: TGCAGTGCTGTCGGAGAGACCCAGTACTTC.

The rearrangement uses TRBV20-1 and TRBJ1-5; D might be TRBD1 (5 bases). The CDR3 loop spans 14 amino acids. CDR1 and CDR2 from the germline V gene are DFQATT and SNEGSKA (reference sequence). V lost 2 bases and J 0 bases, leaving 8 bases between the germline ends. This CDR3 reads CSARTGFSNQPQHF. The CDR3 region has the DNA TGCAGTGCTAGAACAGGATTTAGCAATCAGCCCCAGCATTTT.

This clonotype has only a few counts. This chain links TRBV2 with TRBJ2-3, with 8 bases lining up with TRBD1. Germline CDR1 SNHLY, CDR2 FYNNEI. V shed 6 bases, J shed 0 bases, and the junction held 2 bases outside the gene matches. The length of the CDR3 is 14 residues. The CDR3 DNA sequence: TGTGCCAGCAGGCAGGGGGCTAGCACAGATACGCAGTATTTT. Protein product: CASRQGASTDTQYF.